The present entry profiles one TCR beta chain with its context. J was trimmed by 7 bases and V by 7 bases; bases with no gene match: 11. The CDR3 has 17 residues. CDR1 is ENHRY and CDR2 is SYGVKD in the germline V gene. This table comes from immunoSEQ multiplex PCR, and its TCRdb copy is limited to in-frame clones, with some not included. Of approximately 74,000 clones listed, 88% are singletons. The data belong to a study of technical replicates of blood from a handful of donors. Sequenced: PBMCs. The chain joins TRBV10-3 to TRBJ2-2; TRBD2 matches at 14 bases. The TCR was taken from a human donor in good health. Some clones in this sample may be carry-over from other donors' samples. The CDR3 nucleotides are TGTGCCATCAATGACCCCGGGACTAGCGGGAGTCGCGGGGAGCTGTTTTTT. Its protein product is CAINDPGTSGSRGELFF.